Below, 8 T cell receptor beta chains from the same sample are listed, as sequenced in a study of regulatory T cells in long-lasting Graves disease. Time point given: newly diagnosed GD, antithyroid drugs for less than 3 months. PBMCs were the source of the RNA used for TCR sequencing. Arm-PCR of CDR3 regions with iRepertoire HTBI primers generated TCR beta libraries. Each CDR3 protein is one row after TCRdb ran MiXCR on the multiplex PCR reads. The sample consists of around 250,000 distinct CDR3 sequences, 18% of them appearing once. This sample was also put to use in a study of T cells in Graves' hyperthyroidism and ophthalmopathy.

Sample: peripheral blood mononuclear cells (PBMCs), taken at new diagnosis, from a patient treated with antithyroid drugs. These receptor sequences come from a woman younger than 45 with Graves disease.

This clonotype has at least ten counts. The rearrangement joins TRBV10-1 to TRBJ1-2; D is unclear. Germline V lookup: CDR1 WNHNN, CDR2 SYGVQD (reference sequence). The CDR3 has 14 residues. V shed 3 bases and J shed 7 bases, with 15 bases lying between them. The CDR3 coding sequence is TGCGCCAGCAGTGAAGGGAGAGCTACCACTGGCTACACCTTC. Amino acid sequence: CASSEGRATTGYTF.

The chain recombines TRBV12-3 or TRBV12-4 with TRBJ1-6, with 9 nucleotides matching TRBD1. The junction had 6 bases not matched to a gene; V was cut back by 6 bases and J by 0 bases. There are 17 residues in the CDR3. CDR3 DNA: TGTGCCAGCAGCGGACTGACAGGGGGCTCCTATAATTCACCCCTCCACTTT. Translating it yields CASSGLTGGSYNSPLHF.

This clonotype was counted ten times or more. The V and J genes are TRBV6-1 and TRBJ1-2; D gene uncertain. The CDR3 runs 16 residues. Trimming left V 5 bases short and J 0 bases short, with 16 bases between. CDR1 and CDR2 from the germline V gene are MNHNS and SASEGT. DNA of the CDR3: TGTGCCAGCAGTACATCCGGACGGCCACCTAACTATGGCTACACCTTC. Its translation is CASSTSGRPPNYGYTF.

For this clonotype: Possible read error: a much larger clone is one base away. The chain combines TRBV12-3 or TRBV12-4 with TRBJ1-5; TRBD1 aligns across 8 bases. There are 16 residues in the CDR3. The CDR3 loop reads CASSLQRDRFDQAQHF. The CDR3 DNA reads TGTGCCAGCAGTTTACAGAGGGACAGGTTCGATCAGGCCCAGCATTTT.

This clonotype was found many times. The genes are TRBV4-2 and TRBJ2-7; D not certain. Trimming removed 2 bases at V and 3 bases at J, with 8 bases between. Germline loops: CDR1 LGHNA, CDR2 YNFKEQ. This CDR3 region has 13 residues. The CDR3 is CASSQQTYYEQYF. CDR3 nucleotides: TGTGCCAGCAGCCAACAGACATACTACGAGCAGTACTTC.

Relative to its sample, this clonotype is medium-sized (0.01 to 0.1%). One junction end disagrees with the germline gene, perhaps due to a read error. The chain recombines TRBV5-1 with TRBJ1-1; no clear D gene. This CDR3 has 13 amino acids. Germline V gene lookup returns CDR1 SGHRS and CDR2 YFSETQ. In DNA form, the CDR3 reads TGTGCCAGCAGCTTCTCGATGAACACTGAAGCTTTCTTT. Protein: CASSFSMNTEAFF. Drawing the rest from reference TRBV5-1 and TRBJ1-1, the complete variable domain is KAGVTQTPRYLIKTRGQQVTLSCSPISGHRSVSWYQQTPGQGLQFLFEYFSETQRNKGNFPGRFSGRQFSNSRSEMNVSTLELGDSALYLCASSFSMNTEAFFGQGTRLTVV.

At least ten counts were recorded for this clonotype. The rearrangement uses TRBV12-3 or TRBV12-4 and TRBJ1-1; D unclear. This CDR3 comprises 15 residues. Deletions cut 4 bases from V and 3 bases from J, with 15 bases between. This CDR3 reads CASSSGLELDTEAFF. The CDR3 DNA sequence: TGTGCCAGCAGTTCCGGCTTAGAGCTGGACACTGAAGCTTTCTTT.

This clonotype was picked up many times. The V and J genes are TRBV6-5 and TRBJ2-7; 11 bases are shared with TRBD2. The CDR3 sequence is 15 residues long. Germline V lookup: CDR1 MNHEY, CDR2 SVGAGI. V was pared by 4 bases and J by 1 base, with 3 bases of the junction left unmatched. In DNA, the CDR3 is TGTGCCAGCAGTTCTAGCGGGGGGAGATCCTACGAGCAGTACTTC. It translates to CASSSSGGRSYEQYF.